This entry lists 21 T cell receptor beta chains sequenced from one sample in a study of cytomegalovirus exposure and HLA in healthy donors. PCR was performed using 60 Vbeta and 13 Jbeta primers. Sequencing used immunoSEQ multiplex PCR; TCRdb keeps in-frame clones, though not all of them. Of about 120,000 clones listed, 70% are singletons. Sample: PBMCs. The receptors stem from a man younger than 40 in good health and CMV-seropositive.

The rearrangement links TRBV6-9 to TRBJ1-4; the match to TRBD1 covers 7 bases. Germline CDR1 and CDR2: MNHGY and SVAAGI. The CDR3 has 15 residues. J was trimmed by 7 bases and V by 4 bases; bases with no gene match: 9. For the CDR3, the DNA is TGTGCCAGCAGTTTTGACAGGGTATCAAGTGAAAAACTGTTTTTT. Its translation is CASSFDRVSSEKLFF.

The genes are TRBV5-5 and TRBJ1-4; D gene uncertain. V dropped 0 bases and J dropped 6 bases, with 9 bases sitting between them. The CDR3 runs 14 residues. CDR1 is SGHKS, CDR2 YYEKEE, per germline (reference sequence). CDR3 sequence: CASSLVSRDEKLFF. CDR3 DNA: TGTGCCAGCAGCTTGGTCTCTCGGGATGAAAAACTGTTTTTT. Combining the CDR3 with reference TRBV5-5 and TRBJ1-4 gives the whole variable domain DAGVTQSPTHLIKTRGQQVTLRCSPISGHKSVSWYQQVLGQGPQFIFQYYEKEERGRGNFPDRFSARQFPNYSSELNVNALLLGDSALYLCASSLVSRDEKLFFGSGTQLSVL.

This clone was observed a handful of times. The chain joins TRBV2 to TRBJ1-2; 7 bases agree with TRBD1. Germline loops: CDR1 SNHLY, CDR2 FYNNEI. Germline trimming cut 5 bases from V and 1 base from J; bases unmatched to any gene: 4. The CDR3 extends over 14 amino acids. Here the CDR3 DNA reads TGTGCCAGCAGTAAGACAGGGATTAACTATGGCTACACCTTC. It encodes CASSKTGINYGYTF.

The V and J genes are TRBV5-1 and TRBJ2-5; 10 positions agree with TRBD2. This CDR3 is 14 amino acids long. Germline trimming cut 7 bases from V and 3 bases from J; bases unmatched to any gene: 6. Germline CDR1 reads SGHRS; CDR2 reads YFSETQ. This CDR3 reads CASHSGGVEETQYF. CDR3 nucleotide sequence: TGCGCCAGCCACAGCGGGGGGGTCGAAGAGACCCAGTACTTC.

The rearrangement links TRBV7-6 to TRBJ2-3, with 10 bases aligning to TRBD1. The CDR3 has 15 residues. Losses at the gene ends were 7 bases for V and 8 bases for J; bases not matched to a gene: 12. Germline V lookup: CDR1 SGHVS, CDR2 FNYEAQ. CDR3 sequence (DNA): TGTGCCAGCATAGGACAGGGGGACAGAGTAGGTACGCAGTATTTT. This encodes CASIGQGDRVGTQYF.

The chain's CDR3 is CASSLFARNTEAFF. As DNA, the CDR3 is TGTGCCAGCAGTTTATTCGCCAGGAACACTGAAGCTTTCTTT. The rearrangement joins TRBV27 to TRBJ1-1; D call uncertain. Germline V CDR1 and CDR2: MNHEY, SMNVEV (reference sequence). This CDR3 region has 14 residues. Trimming shortened V by 1 base and J by 1 base, and 7 bases separated the two germline ends.

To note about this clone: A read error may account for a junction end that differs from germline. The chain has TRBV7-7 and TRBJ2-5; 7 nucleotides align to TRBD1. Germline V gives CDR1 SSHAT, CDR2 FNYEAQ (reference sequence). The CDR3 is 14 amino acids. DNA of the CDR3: TGTGCTAGCAGCCAGGGACAGTTCCAAGAGACCCAGTACTTC. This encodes CASSQGQFQETQYF.

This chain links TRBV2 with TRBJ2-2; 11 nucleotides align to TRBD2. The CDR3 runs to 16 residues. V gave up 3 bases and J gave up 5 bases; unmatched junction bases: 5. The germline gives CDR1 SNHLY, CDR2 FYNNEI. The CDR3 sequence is CASSDLAGGATGELFF. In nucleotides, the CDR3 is TGTGCCAGCAGTGATTTAGCGGGGGGGGCTACCGGGGAGCTGTTTTTT.

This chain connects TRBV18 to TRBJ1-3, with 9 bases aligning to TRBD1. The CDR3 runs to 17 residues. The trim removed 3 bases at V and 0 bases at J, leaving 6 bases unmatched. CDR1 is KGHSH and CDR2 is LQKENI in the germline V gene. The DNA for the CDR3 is TGTGCCAGCTCACCGCCCGGACAGGGGCACTCTGGAAACACCATATATTTT. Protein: CASSPPGQGHSGNTIYF.

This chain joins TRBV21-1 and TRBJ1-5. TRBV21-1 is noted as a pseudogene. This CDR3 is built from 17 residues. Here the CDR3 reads CASSTRREMTLYQPQHF. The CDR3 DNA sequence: TGTGCCAGCAGCACCCGCCGGGAGATGACCCTTTATCAGCCCCAGCATTTT.

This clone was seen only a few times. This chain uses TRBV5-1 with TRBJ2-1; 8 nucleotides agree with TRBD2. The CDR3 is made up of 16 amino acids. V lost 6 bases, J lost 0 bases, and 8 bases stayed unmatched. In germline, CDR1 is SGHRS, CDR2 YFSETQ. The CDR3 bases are TGCGCCAGCACCAAGAAGGGACTAGACTCCTACAATGAGCAGTTCTTC. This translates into CASTKKGLDSYNEQFF.

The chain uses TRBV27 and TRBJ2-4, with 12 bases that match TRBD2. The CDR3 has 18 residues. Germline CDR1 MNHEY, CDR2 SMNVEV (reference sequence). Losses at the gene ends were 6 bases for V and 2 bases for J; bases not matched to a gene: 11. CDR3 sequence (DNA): TGTGCCAGCAGAACCCTAGCGGGGGGGCCAGGGTCCAAAAACATTCAGTACTTC. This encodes CASRTLAGGPGSKNIQYF.

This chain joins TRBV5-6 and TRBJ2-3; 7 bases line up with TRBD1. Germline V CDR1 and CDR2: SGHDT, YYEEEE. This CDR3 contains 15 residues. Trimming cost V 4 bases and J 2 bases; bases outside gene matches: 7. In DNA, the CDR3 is TGTGCCAGCAGCCCCCGACAGGGTCCCACAGATACGCAGTATTTT. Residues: CASSPRQGPTDTQYF.

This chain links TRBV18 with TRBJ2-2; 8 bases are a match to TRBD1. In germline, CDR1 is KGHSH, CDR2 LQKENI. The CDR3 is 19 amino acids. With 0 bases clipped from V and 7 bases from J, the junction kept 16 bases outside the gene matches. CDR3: CASSPPGYLAGGFVGELFF. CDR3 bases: TGTGCCAGCTCACCACCGGGGTATCTGGCAGGGGGCTTTGTCGGGGAGCTGTTTTTT.

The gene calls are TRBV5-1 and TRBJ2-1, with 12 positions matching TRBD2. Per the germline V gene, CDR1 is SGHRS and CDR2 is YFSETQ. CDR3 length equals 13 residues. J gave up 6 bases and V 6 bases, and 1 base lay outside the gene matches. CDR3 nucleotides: TGCGCCAGCACACTAGCGGGGGGCAATGAGCAGTTCTTC. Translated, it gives CASTLAGGNEQFF.

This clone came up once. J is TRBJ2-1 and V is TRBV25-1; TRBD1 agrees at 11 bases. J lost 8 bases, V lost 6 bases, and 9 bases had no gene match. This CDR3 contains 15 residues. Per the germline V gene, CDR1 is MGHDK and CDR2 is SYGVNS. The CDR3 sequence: CASSEGTGGAYEQFF. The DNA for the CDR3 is TGTGCCAGCAGCGAAGGGACAGGGGGGGCCTATGAGCAGTTCTTC.

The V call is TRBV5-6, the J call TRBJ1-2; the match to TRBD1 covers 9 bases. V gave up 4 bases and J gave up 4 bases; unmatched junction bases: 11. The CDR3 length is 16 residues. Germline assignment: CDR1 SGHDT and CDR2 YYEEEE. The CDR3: CASSRIMDRGVYGYTF. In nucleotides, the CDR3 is TGTGCCAGCAGCAGGATAATGGACAGGGGAGTCTATGGCTACACCTTC.

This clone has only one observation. As DNA, the CDR3 is TGTGCCAGCAGCTTAGGGACAGCCTCCTCTGGGGCCAACGTCCTGACTTTC. This gives the protein CASSLGTASSGANVLTF. The chain carries TRBV11-3 and TRBJ2-6; the D gene is possibly TRBD1 (6 bases). The V and J ends lost 1 base and 0 bases respectively, with 10 bases between them. This CDR3 contains 17 residues. The germline V gene encodes CDR1 SGHNT and CDR2 YENEEA.

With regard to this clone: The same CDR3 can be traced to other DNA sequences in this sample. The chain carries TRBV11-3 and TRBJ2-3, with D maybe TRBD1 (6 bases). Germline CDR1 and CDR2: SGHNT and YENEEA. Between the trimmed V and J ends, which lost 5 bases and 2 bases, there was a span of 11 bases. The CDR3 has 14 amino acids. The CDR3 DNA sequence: TGTGCCAGCAGCCCAGGACAGTCCACAGATACGCAGTATTTT. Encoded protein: CASSPGQSTDTQYF. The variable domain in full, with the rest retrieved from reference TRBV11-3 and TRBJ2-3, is EAGVVQSPRYKIIEKKQPVAFWCNPISGHNTLYWYLQNLGQGPELLIRYENEEAVDDSQLPKDRFSAERLKGVDSTLKIQPAELGDSAVYLCASSPGQSTDTQYFGPGTRLTVL.

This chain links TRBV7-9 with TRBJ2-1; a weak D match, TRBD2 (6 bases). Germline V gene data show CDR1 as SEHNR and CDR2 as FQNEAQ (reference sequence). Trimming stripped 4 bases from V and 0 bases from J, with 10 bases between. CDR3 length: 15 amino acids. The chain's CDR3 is CASSSGGSSYNEQFF. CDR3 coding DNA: TGTGCCAGCAGCTCTGGAGGGAGCTCCTACAATGAGCAGTTCTTC.

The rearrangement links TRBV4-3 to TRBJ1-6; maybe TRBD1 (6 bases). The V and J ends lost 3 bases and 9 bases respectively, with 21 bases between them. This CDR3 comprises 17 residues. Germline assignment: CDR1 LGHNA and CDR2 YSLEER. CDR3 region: CASSQEFTGTPSSPLHF. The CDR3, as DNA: TGCGCCAGCAGCCAGGAGTTTACCGGGACACCGTCTTCACCCCTCCACTTT.